The sample holds many counts of the clone carrying this TCR beta chain. This sample was included in a study of T-cell reconstitution after alpha-beta-depleted transplantation in children. V was shortened by 4 bases and J by 1 base, with 14 bases between the two germline ends. The CDR3 length is 15 residues. CDR1 and CDR2 from the germline V gene are MNHEY and SVGAGI. Using unique molecular identifiers, the investigators prepared the TCRbeta library. A single record per CDR3 protein comes from TCRdb applying MiXCR to the PCR reads. Among about 230,000 distinct CDR3 sequences, around 12% were seen once, and the ten largest hold around 2.5%.

The source is a human donor who donated a stem cell graft to a child with acute lymphoblastic leukemia. The sequencing used PBMCs from the stem cell graft donor, collected from the stem cell graft. This chain uses TRBV6-5 with TRBJ2-7; D gene ambiguous. The CDR3 region is CASSSRLRRSYEQYF. DNA for the CDR3: TGTGCCAGCAGTTCACGGTTGCGCAGATCCTACGAGCAGTACTTC.